Below, 27 T cell receptor beta chains from the same sample are listed, as sequenced in a study of T cell responses to AZD1222 COVID-19 vaccine. This table comes from immunoSEQ multiplex PCR, and its TCRdb copy is limited to in-frame clones, with some not included. The sample totals over 120,000 clones. Specimen: peripheral blood. Receptors originate from an adult in good health.

The chain uses TRBV2 and TRBJ1-5; 10 bases are a match to TRBD1. This CDR3 spans 15 amino acids. Germline CDR1 and CDR2: SNHLY and FYNNEI. V lost 6 bases to trimming and J lost 3 bases; unmatched junction nucleotides: 5. The DNA of the CDR3 is TGTGCCAGCAGAAGACAGGGGGCTTCCAATCAGCCCCAGCATTTT. Translation: CASRRQGASNQPQHF.

This sequence joins TRBV3-1 (or the pseudogene TRBV3-2) and TRBJ1-1, with D perhaps matching TRBD1 (6 bases). The CDR3 contains 15 residues. CDR1 is LGHDT, CDR2 YNNKEL, per germline (reference sequence). Trimming cost V 3 bases and J 3 bases, with 14 bases left between them. Here the CDR3 reads CASSHRGARYTEAFF. CDR3 coding DNA: TGTGCCAGCAGCCATCGGGGGGCTAGGTACACTGAAGCTTTCTTT.

The genes are TRBV19 and TRBJ2-1; 7 bases agree with TRBD1. The CDR3 extends over 13 amino acids. The germline CDR1 and CDR2 sequences are LNHDA and SQIVND (reference sequence). V shed 5 bases, J shed 9 bases, and the junction held 7 bases outside the gene matches. The CDR3 nucleotides read TGTGCCAGTAGTCCCGACAGGGTAGGTGAGCAGTTCTTC. This gives the protein CASSPDRVGEQFF.

The chain has TRBV6-5 and TRBJ1-3; D not resolved. CDR1 MNHEY and CDR2 SVGAGI come from the germline V gene. The CDR3 covers 13 residues. Trimming pared 3 bases from V and 2 bases from J, leaving 5 bases between. DNA of the CDR3: TGTGCCAGCAGTTATGGAGCTGGAAACACCATATATTTT. It is translated as CASSYGAGNTIYF.

The V call is TRBV19, the J call TRBJ2-7, with 7 positions matching TRBD1. The CDR3 is 13 residues long. In germline, CDR1 is LNHDA, CDR2 SQIVND (reference sequence). Unmatched junction bases numbered 4, after V lost 5 bases and J lost 3 bases. CDR3 loop: CASSPGQDYEQYF. The CDR3 coding sequence is TGTGCCAGTAGTCCCGGACAGGACTACGAGCAGTACTTC.

This chain uses TRBV10-3 with TRBJ2-1, with D possibly being TRBD1 or TRBD2 (5 bases each). The CDR3 covers 15 residues. V lost 0 bases to trimming and J lost 4 bases, with 10 bases between them. Germline lookup yields CDR1 ENHRY and CDR2 SYGVKD. The CDR3 here is CAISESGDRYNEQFF. CDR3 nucleotides: TGTGCCATCAGTGAGTCGGGGGACCGGTACAATGAGCAGTTCTTC.

The V and J genes are TRBV19 and TRBJ1-5; 9 bases are shared with TRBD1. The trim removed 4 bases at V and 2 bases at J, leaving 6 bases unmatched. Looked up from germline, CDR1 is LNHDA and CDR2 is SQIVND (reference sequence). CDR3 length: 16 amino acids. CDR3 coding DNA: TGTGCCAGTAGTAGGGGACAGGGTGGGGGCAATCAGCCCCAGCATTTT. Residues: CASSRGQGGGNQPQHF.

CDR3 protein: CASSYYTDTQYF. CDR3 DNA: TGTGCCAGCAGCTACTACACAGATACGCAGTATTTT. The gene calls are TRBV7-2 and TRBJ2-3; D gene ambiguous. The V gene's germline CDR1 is SGHTA and CDR2 FQGNSA. The V end lost 4 bases, the J end lost 2 bases, and 4 bases lay between the germline ends. The CDR3 spans 12 residues.

The chain carries TRBV5-1 and TRBJ2-2; maybe TRBD1 (6 bases). The length of the CDR3 is 14 residues. Trimming shortened V by 1 base and J by 5 bases, and 9 bases separated the two germline ends. The germline gives CDR1 SGHRS, CDR2 YFSETQ. CDR3: CASSLKQGTGELFF. In DNA, the CDR3 is TGCGCCAGCAGCTTGAAACAGGGAACCGGGGAGCTGTTTTTT.

The chain links TRBV4-1 to TRBJ1-2, with D possibly TRBD1 on 6 matching bases. The CDR3 loop spans 14 amino acids. Germline CDR1 is MGHRA and CDR2 is YSYEKL. Trimming took 1 base from V and 2 from J, leaving 8 bases between them. The CDR3 coding sequence is TGCGCCAGCAGCCAAGGGGGGGCGAACTATGGCTACACCTTC. Its protein is CASSQGGANYGYTF.

The chain has TRBV11-3 and TRBJ1-3; no reliable D call. CDR3 length: 15 residues. Trimming took 2 bases from V and 0 from J, leaving 8 bases between them. CDR1 is SGHNT and CDR2 is YENEEA in the germline V gene. The CDR3 loop reads CASSLLGPSGNTIYF. As DNA, the CDR3 is TGTGCCAGCAGCTTATTAGGGCCCTCTGGAAACACCATATATTTT.

The V call is TRBV2, the J call TRBJ2-1, with 9 nucleotides matching TRBD2. This CDR3 comprises 15 residues. V dropped 6 bases and J dropped 2; count of bases not matched to a gene: 5. Germline V lookup: CDR1 SNHLY, CDR2 FYNNEI. CDR3 sequence: CASRQAGGPYNEQFF. The CDR3 bases are TGTGCCAGCAGGCAAGCGGGGGGCCCCTACAATGAGCAGTTCTTC.

This chain uses TRBV5-4 with TRBJ1-4; unclear D gene. From germline, CDR1 is SGHNT and CDR2 YYREEE (reference sequence). Between the trimmed V and J ends, which lost 1 base and 8 bases, there was a span of 9 bases. This CDR3 comprises 13 residues. The DNA of the CDR3 is TGTGCCAGCAGCTTGAGACGGGAGGAAAAACTGTTTTTT. Translation: CASSLRREEKLFF.

J is TRBJ1-6 and V is TRBV30; D is uncertain. The germline V gene has CDR1 GTSNPN and CDR2 SVGIG (reference sequence). Trimming took 0 bases from V and 5 from J, leaving 8 bases between them. This CDR3 region has 14 residues. In nucleotides, the CDR3 is TGTGCCTGGAGTGTAGATAGCCATAATTCACCCCTCCACTTT. This translates into CAWSVDSHNSPLHF.

The chain links TRBV6-5 to TRBJ1-2; D gene unclear. Trimming removed 0 bases at V and 7 bases at J, with 12 bases between. Germline V CDR1 and CDR2: MNHEY, SVGAGI. The CDR3 is made up of 14 amino acids. The CDR3 loop is CASSYSRDVVGYTF. The CDR3, as DNA: TGTGCCAGCAGTTACTCGAGGGATGTTGTTGGCTACACCTTC.

The chain recombines TRBV19 with TRBJ1-5; TRBD1 agrees at 9 bases. Losses at the gene ends were 5 bases for V and 0 bases for J; bases not matched to a gene: 14. Germline V gene data show CDR1 as LNHDA and CDR2 as SQIVND (reference sequence). The CDR3 consists of 19 residues. This chain's CDR3 is CASSSPGTGNLYSNQPQHF. The CDR3, as DNA: TGTGCCAGTAGTTCCCCCGGGACAGGGAACCTCTATAGCAATCAGCCCCAGCATTTT.

The chain recombines TRBV3-1 (or the pseudogene TRBV3-2) with TRBJ2-6, with 7 bases fitting TRBD1. The CDR3 loop spans 17 amino acids. V was clipped by 0 bases and J by 2 bases; unmatched bases: 4. CDR1 is LGHDT and CDR2 is YNNKEL in the germline V gene (reference sequence). The CDR3 region has the DNA TGTGCCAGCAGCCAAGATTACAGGGGCACTGGGGCCAACGTCCTGACTTTC. It specifies CASSQDYRGTGANVLTF.

This chain connects TRBV30 to TRBJ2-3, with a tentative D call TRBD2 (7 bases). V was clipped by 3 bases and J by 5 bases, with 21 bases between them. Germline CDR1 and CDR2: GTSNPN and SVGIG (reference sequence). This CDR3 has 16 amino acids. CDR3 DNA sequence: TGTGCCTGGAGGACCCCCCTGGGGGGGCGCAGAGATACGCAGTATTTT. Amino acids: CAWRTPLGGRRDTQYF.

The chain recombines TRBV29-1 with TRBJ1-1; D not resolved. Trimming stripped 0 bases from V and 6 bases from J, with 5 bases between. Germline V gene lookup returns CDR1 SQVTM and CDR2 ANQGSEA. The CDR3 runs to 11 residues. CDR3 region: CSVEEWAEAFF. In DNA form, the CDR3 reads TGCAGCGTTGAAGAATGGGCTGAAGCTTTCTTT. The whole variable domain, remainder taken from reference TRBV29-1 and TRBJ1-1, is SAVISQKPSRDICQRGTSLTIQCQVDSQVTMMFWYRQQPGQSLTLIATANQGSEATYESGFVIDKFPISRPNLTFSTLTVSNMSPEDSSIYLCSVEEWAEAFFGQGTRLTVV.

J is TRBJ1-6 and V is TRBV28; 9 bases are shared with TRBD1. Trimming removed 6 bases from V and 1 base from J; junction bases left unmatched: 1. Germline V gene sequence: CDR1 MDHEN, CDR2 SYDVKM. The CDR3 has 15 amino acids. The chain's CDR3 is CASRTGGSYNSPLHF. For the CDR3, the DNA is TGTGCCAGCAGGACAGGGGGTTCCTATAATTCACCCCTCCACTTT.

The J gene is TRBJ1-1, the V gene TRBV5-1; D not resolved. Per germline, CDR1 SGHRS and CDR2 YFSETQ. The CDR3 contains 13 residues. Trimming left V 4 bases short and J 1 base short, with 8 bases between. Written as DNA, the CDR3 is TGCGCCAGCAGCGTCGCCCAGAACACTGAAGCTTTCTTT. It yields the protein CASSVAQNTEAFF.

The rearrangement uses TRBV19 and TRBJ2-3; D gene ambiguous. This CDR3 spans 13 amino acids. The germline V gene encodes CDR1 LNHDA and CDR2 SQIVND (reference sequence). V dropped 2 bases and J dropped 6 bases, with 9 bases sitting between them. The CDR3 region is CASSISRRDTQYF. Written as DNA, the CDR3 is TGTGCCAGTAGTATATCGCGGCGGGATACGCAGTATTTT.

The rearrangement joins TRBV3-1 (or the pseudogene TRBV3-2) to TRBJ2-3; 7 nucleotides agree with TRBD2. V was clipped by 3 bases and J by 10 bases; unmatched bases: 7. Germline V lookup: CDR1 LGHDT, CDR2 YNNKEL (reference sequence). The CDR3 has 13 residues. CDR3 sequence reads: CASSQESGVAQYF. The CDR3 region has the DNA TGTGCCAGCAGCCAGGAGAGCGGGGTGGCGCAGTATTTT.

The chain combines TRBV4-2 with TRBJ2-2; 12 bases line up with TRBD2. The CDR3 loop spans 18 amino acids. The germline V gene has CDR1 LGHNA and CDR2 YNFKEQ. V shed 2 bases, J shed 1 base, and the junction held 5 bases outside the gene matches. This CDR3 is CASSQPGLAGQNTGELFF. The CDR3 DNA sequence: TGTGCCAGCAGCCAACCCGGACTAGCGGGGCAGAACACCGGGGAGCTGTTTTTT.

The chain is built from TRBV18 and TRBJ2-6; D perhaps matches TRBD2 (7 bases). The CDR3 length is 18 residues. Germline lookup yields CDR1 KGHSH and CDR2 LQKENI. Trimming removed 2 bases at V and 0 bases at J, with 14 bases between. The CDR3 DNA reads TGTGCCAGCTCACCAGACGGGGGCGGGAGCTCTGGGGCCAACGTCCTGACTTTC. Its protein product is CASSPDGGGSSGANVLTF. Full variable domain (rest looked up from reference TRBV18 and TRBJ2-6): NAGVMQNPRHLVRRRGQEARLRCSPMKGHSHVYWYRQLPEEGLKFMVYLQKENIIDESGMPKERFSAEFPKEGPSILRIQQVVRGDSAAYFCASSPDGGGSSGANVLTFGAGSRLTVL.

The V and J genes are TRBV29-1 and TRBJ1-1; D might be TRBD1 (6 bases). From germline, CDR1 is SQVTM and CDR2 ANQGSEA. Trimming removed 7 bases from V and 1 base from J, with 13 bases in between. The CDR3 loop spans 13 amino acids. The DNA for the CDR3 is TGCAGCGCAGAACAGGGTGGGAACACTGAAGCTTTCTTT. Translating gives CSAEQGGNTEAFF.

The rearrangement links TRBV7-8 to TRBJ2-5; TRBD1 agrees at 8 bases. Germline assignment: CDR1 SGHVS and CDR2 FQNEAQ. V was clipped by 5 bases and J by 2 bases; unmatched bases: 4. This CDR3 region has 14 residues. The CDR3 loop reads CASSPGTGQETQYF. DNA of the CDR3: TGTGCCAGCAGCCCGGGGACAGGTCAAGAGACCCAGTACTTC.